This entry is about one T cell receptor beta chain. The data were taken from a study of blood T cells in healthy people across ages. V was clipped by 3 bases and J by 4 bases; unmatched bases: 6. In germline, CDR1 is LNHDA, CDR2 SQIVND (reference sequence). The CDR3 contains 15 residues. Alongside a J-beta primer mix, a sample-barcoded 5' primer served in a second PCR lasting roughly 7 to 12 cycles. TCRdb redid the calling of the 5' RACE reads with MiXCR, one entry per CDR3 protein. The sample lists approximately 780,000 distinct CDR3 sequences; under 30% were seen once. This sample was shared with a second study, whose subject was T cells of mothers and their children.

The specimen sequenced was blood. The source of this sequence is a boy aged 10-17 years in good health. J is TRBJ2-5 and V is TRBV19; 9 nucleotides agree with TRBD2. The CDR3 reads CASSISAGGPETQYF. DNA of the CDR3: TGTGCCAGTAGTATCTCGGCGGGGGGGCCAGAGACCCAGTACTTC.